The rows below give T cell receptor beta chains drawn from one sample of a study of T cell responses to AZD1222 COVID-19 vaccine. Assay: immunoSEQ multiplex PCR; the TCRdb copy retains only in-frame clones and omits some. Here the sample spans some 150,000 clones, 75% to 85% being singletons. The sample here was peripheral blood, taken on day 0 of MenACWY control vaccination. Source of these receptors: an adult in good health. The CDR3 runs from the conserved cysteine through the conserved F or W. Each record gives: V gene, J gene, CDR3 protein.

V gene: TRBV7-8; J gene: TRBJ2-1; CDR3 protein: CASSLSAWTGYNEQFF
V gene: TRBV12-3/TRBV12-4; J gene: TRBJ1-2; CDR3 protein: CASSYQGRGGYTF
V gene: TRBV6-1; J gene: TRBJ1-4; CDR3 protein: CASSGPRTGVNEKLFF
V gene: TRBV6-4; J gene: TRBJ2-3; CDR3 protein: CASSDREGGQDTQYF
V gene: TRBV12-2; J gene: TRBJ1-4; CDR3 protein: CASRKEGGRNEKLFF
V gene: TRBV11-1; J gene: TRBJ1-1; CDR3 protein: CASSDRDRVAEAFF
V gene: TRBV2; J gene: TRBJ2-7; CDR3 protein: CASGGQGGEQYF
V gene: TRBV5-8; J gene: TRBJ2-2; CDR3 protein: CASSLVRATPNTGELFF
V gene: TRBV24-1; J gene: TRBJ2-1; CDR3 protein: CATSDPGQGAWNEQFF
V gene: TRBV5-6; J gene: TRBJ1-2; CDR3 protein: CASSLVGGRVLNYGYTF
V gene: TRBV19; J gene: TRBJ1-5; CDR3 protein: CASSKQGYSNQPQHF
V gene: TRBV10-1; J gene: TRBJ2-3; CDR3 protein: CASSRATDTQYF
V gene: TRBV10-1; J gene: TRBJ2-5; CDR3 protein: CASSETAQETQYF
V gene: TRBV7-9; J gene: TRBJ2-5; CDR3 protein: CASSPGTAGETQYF
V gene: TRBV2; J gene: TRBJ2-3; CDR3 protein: CASRGLSPTDTQYF
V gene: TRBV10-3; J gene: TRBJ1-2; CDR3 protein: CAISEESGIGYTF
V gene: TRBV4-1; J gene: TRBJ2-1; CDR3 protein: CASSQDGLAVVNEQFF
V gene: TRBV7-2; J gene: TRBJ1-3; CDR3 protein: CASSPSGTGGDTIYF
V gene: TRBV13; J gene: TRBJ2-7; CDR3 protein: CASSFRPSGIHYEQYF
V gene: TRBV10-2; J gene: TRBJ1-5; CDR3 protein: CASSADRRNQPQHF
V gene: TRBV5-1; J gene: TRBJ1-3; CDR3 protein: CASSLDNRNTIYF
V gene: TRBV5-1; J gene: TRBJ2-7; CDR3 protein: CASTMGGQGSYEQYF
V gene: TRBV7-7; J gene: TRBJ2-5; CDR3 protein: CASSLTSGGAQETQYF